The source of this TCR beta chain is a study of immune evolution from preneoplasia to lung adenocarcinoma. General study points: Clonality was highest in normal lung, lower in later-stage lesions apparently.

The method was immunoSEQ multiplex PCR; TCRdb's version includes in-frame clones alone and lacks a portion of them. The profile shows some 5,000 clones, less than 85% of them singletons. This CDR3 spans 13 amino acids. From germline, CDR1 is SNHLY and CDR2 FYNNEI. V was cut by 6 bases and J by 3 bases, with 9 bases left in between. About this clone itself: The antigen is undetermined.

Sequencing was carried out using FFPE minimally invasive lung adenocarcinoma tissue. The rearrangement links TRBV2 to TRBJ1-5; D might be TRBD1 (5 bases). The source is a person between 45 and 75 years old with lung adenocarcinoma. The CDR3 is CASSPGINQPQHF. The DNA for the CDR3 is TGTGCCAGCAGCCCAGGGATCAATCAGCCCCAGCATTTT.